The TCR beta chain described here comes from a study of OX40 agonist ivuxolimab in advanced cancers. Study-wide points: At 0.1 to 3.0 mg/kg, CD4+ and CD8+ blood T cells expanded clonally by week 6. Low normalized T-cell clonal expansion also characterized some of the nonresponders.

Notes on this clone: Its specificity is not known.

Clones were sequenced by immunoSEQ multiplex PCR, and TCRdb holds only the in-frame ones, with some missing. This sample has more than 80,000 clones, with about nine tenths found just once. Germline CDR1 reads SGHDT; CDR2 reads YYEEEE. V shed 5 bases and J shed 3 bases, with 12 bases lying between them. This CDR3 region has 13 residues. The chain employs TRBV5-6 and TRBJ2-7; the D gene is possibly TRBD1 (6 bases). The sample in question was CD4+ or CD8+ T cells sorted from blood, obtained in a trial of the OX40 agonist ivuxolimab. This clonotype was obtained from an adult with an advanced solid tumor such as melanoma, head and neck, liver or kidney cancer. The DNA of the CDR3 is TGTGCCAGCAGGGGGGCAGGCTACTACGAGCAGTACTTC. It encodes CASRGAGYYEQYF.